The T cell receptor (beta chain) under discussion was sequenced for a study of blood T cells in healthy people across ages. General observations from the study: Older individuals had lower TCR beta diversity per million T cells (the decline was roughly linear). When one million T cells were used, diversity estimates were thought to be underestimates.

Remarks on this clonotype: The antigen is not known.

V was clipped by 4 bases and J by 10 bases, with 15 bases between them. The germline V gene encodes CDR1 SGHKS and CDR2 YYEKEE (reference sequence). The length of the CDR3 is 12 residues. A second about 7 to 11 cycle PCR used barcoded and J-beta primers. All cDNA molecules were each tagged by a template-switch adaptor with 12 random nucleotides. TCRdb fed the 5' RACE reads into MiXCR, producing one record per CDR3 protein. Among about 1.6 million distinct CDR3 sequences, roughly 32% were seen once, and the ten largest hold roughly 12%. The source material was blood. The chain carries TRBV5-5 and TRBJ2-7; D gene unclear. The sequence was collected from a woman aged 25 to 39 in good health. Here the CDR3 reads CASSPDRERQYF. The CDR3 bases are TGTGCCAGCAGCCCGGACCGCGAGCGACAGTACTTC.